These 6 T cell receptor beta chains share one sample of origin, sequenced in a study of blood T cells in healthy people across ages. Sample-barcoded 5' priming and a J-beta primer mix drove a second PCR of about 6 to 12 cycles. TCRdb recomputed calls from the 5' RACE reads with MiXCR, one row per CDR3 protein. Of 700,000 to 900,000 distinct CDR3 sequences in the sample, roughly 26% are singletons; the top ten hold 3%. In addition, the sample was reused for a study of T cells of mothers and their children.

Sequencing was done on a sample of blood. The receptors here all came from a boy aged 10-17 years in good health.

V and J are TRBV7-8 and TRBJ2-2; 9 bases match TRBD2. The CDR3 totals 18 residues. Germline values: CDR1 SGHVS, CDR2 FQNEAQ. Trimming removed 6 bases from V and 7 bases from J; junction bases left unmatched: 18. CDR3 DNA sequence: TGTGCCAGCAGATTGCCCCGGGGTAGCGGGGGCGGGAACGGGGAGCTGTTTTTT. This translates into CASRLPRGSGGGNGELFF.

A few counts support this clonotype. This chain uses TRBV5-5 with TRBJ2-3, with 10 nucleotides matching TRBD2. The V gene's germline CDR1 is SGHKS and CDR2 YYEKEE (reference sequence). With 0 bases clipped from V and 5 bases from J, the junction kept 6 bases outside the gene matches. This CDR3 is built from 16 residues. CDR3 bases: TGTGCCAGCAGCTTGGCAACTAGCGGGGTGGTAGATACGCAGTATTTT. Residues: CASSLATSGVVDTQYF.

Regarding this clonotype: A junction end diverges from the germline sequence, so it may reflect a read error. This CDR3 reads CACSEGNSYNEQFF. As DNA, the CDR3 is TGTGCCTGCAGTGAGGGCAACTCCTACAATGAGCAGTTCTTC. The chain recombines TRBV6-1 with TRBJ2-1; weak D call: TRBD2 (5 bases). The length of the CDR3 is 14 residues. The germline V gene has CDR1 MNHNS and CDR2 SASEGT.

This clonotype was seen a few times. This chain uses TRBV2 with TRBJ1-1; TRBD1 matches 9 bases. The CDR3 has 13 amino acids. V lost 8 bases, J lost 3 bases, and 4 bases stayed unmatched. CDR1 and CDR2 (germline): SNHLY, FYNNEI. The CDR3 region has the DNA TGTGCCAGCGTTTGGGACAGGGACACTGAAGCTTTCTTT. Protein: CASVWDRDTEAFF.

This clonotype was detected only a few times. The rearrangement links TRBV12-3 or TRBV12-4 to TRBJ1-4; D uncertain. V dropped 6 bases and J dropped 0 bases, with 14 bases sitting between them. The CDR3 runs to 16 residues. CDR3 residues: CASRIGDIATNEKLFF. CDR3 nucleotide sequence: TGTGCCAGCAGGATAGGTGACATCGCAACTAATGAAAAACTGTTTTTT.

The chain links TRBV19 to TRBJ1-2; D may be TRBD1 (5 bases). Trimming took 4 bases from V and 8 from J, leaving 26 bases between them. Germline V lookup: CDR1 LNHDA, CDR2 SQIVND (reference sequence). The CDR3 consists of 17 residues. For the CDR3, the DNA is TGTGCCAGTAGTACCATTCTTTCCTCGGGGCCCCTTCGGGGCTACACCTTC. Translating it yields CASSTILSSGPLRGYTF.